The 10 T cell receptor beta chains below all came from one sample that was sequenced in a study of glioma-infiltrating T cells. TCR alpha and beta CDR3 regions were amplified from RNA using iRepertoire nested multiplex PCR. Each CDR3 protein gets one entry after TCRdb re-called the multiplex PCR reads with MiXCR. The table lists under 150,000 distinct CDR3 sequences, around 25% of them singletons. Specimen: glioma tissue, nonneoplastic brain tissue, or PBMCs (not recorded which). The source of these receptors is a human donor with low-grade glioma or glioblastoma, undergoing nonglioma brain surgery, or in good health (not recorded which).

This clonotype was counted many times. The chain couples TRBV7-3 to TRBJ2-3; the D is unclear. Trimming removed 4 bases from V and 3 bases from J, with 8 bases in between. Germline V lookup: CDR1 SGHTA, CDR2 FQGTGA. This CDR3 contains 13 residues. CDR3 nucleotide sequence: TGTGCCAGCAGCTCCCTGGGTACAGATACGCAGTATTTT. This sequence encodes CASSSLGTDTQYF. Supplemented by reference TRBV7-3 and TRBJ2-3, the full variable domain reads GAGVSQTPSNKVTEKGKYVELRCDPISGHTALYWYRQSLGQGPEFLIYFQGTGAADDSGLPNDRFFAVRPEGSVSTLKIQRTERGDSAVYLCASSSLGTDTQYFGPGTRLTVL.

J is TRBJ2-7 and V is TRBV24-1, with a weak D call TRBD1 (5 bases). Germline V gene data show CDR1 as KGHDR and CDR2 as SFDVKD. The CDR3 runs 15 residues. The V end lost 3 bases, the J end lost 4 bases, and 15 bases lay between the germline ends. The CDR3 bases are TGTGCCACCAGTGATGGTAGGGGCAGTTCGTACGAGCAGTACGTC. It encodes CATSDGRGSSYEQYV.

This chain uses TRBV2 with TRBJ2-2; 8 bases line up with TRBD1. The junction had 6 bases not matched to a gene; V was cut back by 6 bases and J by 6 bases. Germline loops: CDR1 SNHLY, CDR2 FYNNEI. The CDR3 is 14 amino acids. CDR3 DNA: TGTGCCAGCAGCGATATGACAGGGGCCGGGGAGCTGTTTTTT. This encodes CASSDMTGAGELFF.

Comments on this clonotype: Relative to the germline gene, one junction end is altered; a read error may explain this. The chain recombines TRBV27 with TRBJ2-1; TRBD2 matches 14 bases. Germline V gene lookup returns CDR1 MNHEY and CDR2 SMNVEV (reference sequence). This CDR3 comprises 18 residues. Here the CDR3 reads CASSFPLRLAGGPGEQSF. In DNA, the CDR3 is TGTGCCAGCAGTTTCCCACTCCGACTAGCGGGGGGGCCCGGAGAGCAGTCCTTC.

The rearrangement uses TRBV7-9 and TRBJ1-1; D uncertain. The V and J ends lost 1 base and 4 bases respectively, with 7 bases between them. The CDR3 has 13 amino acids. CDR1 and CDR2 (germline): SEHNR, FQNEAQ (reference sequence). The CDR3 nucleotides are TGTGCCAGCAGCTTAGTGAGTTCCACTGAAGCTTTCTTT. This gives the protein CASSLVSSTEAFF.

This clonotype is a singleton in its sample. The junction departs from the called germline gene at one end, perhaps through a read error. The chain joins TRBV12-3 or TRBV12-4 to TRBJ2-3; D possibly corresponds to TRBD2 (6 bases). This CDR3 spans 13 amino acids. CDR3 sequence reads: CASSRRGPDAQYF. Written as DNA, the CDR3 is TGTGCCAGCAGCCGGCGGGGCCCAGATGCGCAGTATTTT.

This chain connects TRBV7-9 to TRBJ2-5; unclear D gene. Germline loops: CDR1 SEHNR, CDR2 FQNEAQ (reference sequence). The CDR3 consists of 15 residues. Trimming shortened V by 0 bases and J by 4 bases, and 12 bases separated the two germline ends. The CDR3 DNA sequence: TGTGCCAGCAGCTTAGCAGGGCACCGAGGAGAGACCCAGTACTTC. It specifies CASSLAGHRGETQYF.

As concerns this clonotype: A clone one base away is much larger, so this may be a read error. The chain has TRBV2 and TRBJ1-1; D is undetermined. Deletions cut 6 bases from V and 1 base from J, with 3 bases between. Germline V gene data show CDR1 as SNHLY and CDR2 as FYNNEI. The CDR3 has 11 amino acids. The CDR3 sequence: CASRPNTEAFF. Written as DNA, the CDR3 is TGTGCCAGCAGGCCGAACACTGAAGCTTTCTTT.

This clonotype has at least ten counts. The V call is TRBV7-9, the J call TRBJ1-1, with 7 bases matching TRBD1. This CDR3 is 15 amino acids long. Germline trimming cut 7 bases from V and 7 bases from J; bases unmatched to any gene: 15. Germline loops: CDR1 SEHNR, CDR2 FQNEAQ (reference sequence). The CDR3, as DNA: TGTGCCAGCAACAGAGGGGGAGGGGGCGTGTTTGAAGCTTTCTTT. Its protein is CASNRGGGGVFEAFF.

This chain connects TRBV3-1 to TRBJ1-1; D not certain. Germline V gene data show CDR1 as LGHDT and CDR2 as YNNKEL (reference sequence). V shed 1 base and J shed 12 bases, with 18 bases lying between them. The CDR3 sequence is 14 residues long. CDR3 sequence reads: CASSQGFDSARPFF. The CDR3 nucleotides are TGTGCCAGCAGCCAAGGATTCGATAGTGCCCGTCCTTTCTTT. Combining the CDR3 with reference TRBV3-1 and TRBJ1-1 gives the whole variable domain DTAVSQTPKYLVTQMGNDKSIKCEQNLGHDTMYWYKQDSKKFLKIMFSYNNKELIINETVPNRFSPKSPDKAHLNLHINSLELGDSAVYFCASSQGFDSARPFFGQGTRLTVV.